These 23 T cell receptor beta chains share one sample of origin, sequenced in a study of blood T cell repertoires in COVID-19. Libraries were prepared by immunoSEQ multiplex PCR; TCRdb keeps only in-frame clonotypes and omits some of them. The sample carries 250,000 to 300,000 clones, around 85% recorded once. The sequencing input was peripheral blood. These receptors originate from a woman in her seventies with acute or convalescent COVID-19.

V and J are TRBV4-2 and TRBJ1-4, with 7 nucleotides matching TRBD1. This CDR3 has 17 residues. CDR1 and CDR2 (germline): LGHNA, YNFKEQ. With 0 bases clipped from V and 7 bases from J, the junction kept 11 bases outside the gene matches. Here the CDR3 DNA reads TGTGCCAGCAGCCAAGATCCGCAGGGGGTGGCGGGTGAAAAACTGTTTTTT. Its protein is CASSQDPQGVAGEKLFF.

Turning to this clone: Germline is not matched at one junction end, which may reflect a read error. This sequence joins TRBV18 and TRBJ1-4; D remains ambiguous. The germline CDR1 and CDR2 sequences are KGHSH and LQKENI. CDR3 length: 16 amino acids. CDR3: CAGSPYGGRGSEKLFF. CDR3 bases: TGTGCCGGCTCACCCTACGGAGGAAGAGGGAGTGAAAAACTGTTTTTT.

The chain combines TRBV7-9 with TRBJ1-1; D uncertain. CDR1 is SEHNR, CDR2 FQNEAQ, per germline (reference sequence). This CDR3 contains 14 residues. The V gene lost 0 bases and the J gene lost 6 bases, with 11 bases spanning the gap. The CDR3 reads CASSLASVGAEAFF. CDR3 DNA sequence: TGTGCCAGCAGCTTAGCTAGTGTGGGAGCTGAAGCTTTCTTT. Based on the CDR3 plus reference TRBV7-9 and TRBJ1-1, the full variable domain is DTGVSQNPRHKITKRGQNVTFRCDPISEHNRLYWYRQTLGQGPEFLTYFQNEAQLEKSRLLSDRFSAERPKGSFSTLEIQRTEQGDSAMYLCASSLASVGAEAFFGQGTRLTVV.

The gene calls are TRBV5-1 and TRBJ2-3, with D possibly being TRBD1 (6 bases). With 0 bases removed from V and 2 bases from J, the gap between germline ends came to 13 bases. The CDR3 consists of 16 residues. Germline CDR1 SGHRS, CDR2 YFSETQ. The CDR3 reads CASSLEGEWTTDTQYF. DNA of the CDR3: TGCGCCAGCAGCTTGGAGGGGGAATGGACCACAGATACGCAGTATTTT.

The chain uses TRBV5-1 and TRBJ2-7, with D unresolved. The ends were cut back, 3 bases at V and 3 bases at J, with 19 bases in the middle. Germline V gene sequence: CDR1 SGHRS, CDR2 YFSETQ. The CDR3 contains 16 residues. CDR3 in amino acids: CASSSPTTPLHYEQYF. CDR3 coding DNA: TGCGCCAGCAGCTCCCCGACAACCCCTCTCCACTACGAGCAGTACTTC.

The chain's CDR3 is CASQRSANYEQYF. In nucleotides, the CDR3 is TGTGCCAGCCAGAGGTCGGCCAACTACGAGCAGTACTTC. J is TRBJ2-7 and V is TRBV7-9; no reliable D call. The CDR3 consists of 13 residues. The germline gives CDR1 SEHNR, CDR2 FQNEAQ (reference sequence). V lost 8 bases and J 3 bases, leaving 14 bases between the germline ends.

V gene TRBV5-4 combines with J gene TRBJ2-1; 8 positions match TRBD2. V gave up 0 bases and J gave up 6 bases; unmatched junction bases: 5. This CDR3 contains 15 residues. Germline lookup yields CDR1 SGHNT and CDR2 YYREEE (reference sequence). Here the CDR3 reads CASSLELAATNEQFF. In DNA, the CDR3 is TGTGCCAGCAGCTTGGAACTAGCGGCCACCAATGAGCAGTTCTTC.

The rearrangement joins TRBV4-2 to TRBJ1-3; D perhaps matches TRBD1 (5 bases). Germline CDR1 LGHNA, CDR2 YNFKEQ. The ends were cut back, 0 bases at V and 5 bases at J, with 14 bases in the middle. The CDR3 totals 16 residues. CDR3 protein: CASSQESQGQRNTIYF. CDR3 nucleotides: TGTGCCAGCAGCCAAGAGTCCCAGGGCCAGAGAAACACCATATATTTT.

This sequence joins TRBV10-3 and TRBJ2-7; 10 bases are a match to TRBD1. This CDR3 is built from 12 residues. Germline V gives CDR1 ENHRY, CDR2 SYGVKD. Trimming removed 9 bases from V and 2 bases from J; junction bases left unmatched: 1. In DNA form, the CDR3 reads TGTGCCATGGGACAGGGGCCCTACGAGCAGTACTTC. This translates into CAMGQGPYEQYF.

The table lists this clone with a count of one. CDR3 in amino acids: CATAQGRDEKLFF. The CDR3 DNA follows: TGTGCCACCGCACAGGGCCGGGATGAAAAACTGTTTTTT. This chain joins TRBV18 and TRBJ1-4, with D possibly being TRBD1 (6 bases). This CDR3 comprises 13 residues. Germline CDR1 and CDR2: KGHSH and LQKENI. Trimming removed 10 bases from V and 6 bases from J, with 15 bases in between.

This chain uses TRBV7-2 with TRBJ2-5; D is possibly TRBD1 (6 bases). V was trimmed by 3 bases and J by 2 bases, leaving 10 bases between them. Germline CDR1 and CDR2: SGHTA and FQGNSA. The CDR3 contains 14 residues. The chain's CDR3 is CASSFFGQQETQYF. The CDR3 DNA reads TGTGCCAGCAGCTTTTTCGGACAGCAAGAGACCCAGTACTTC. Full variable domain (outside the CDR3, taken from reference TRBV7-2 and TRBJ2-5): GAGVSQSPSNKVTEKGKDVELRCDPISGHTALYWYRQSLGQGLEFLIYFQGNSAPDKSGLPSDRFSAERTGGSVSTLTIQRTQQEDSAVYLCASSFFGQQETQYFGPGTRLLVL.

The CDR3 coding sequence is TGCGCCAGCAGCCAAGTGCGCGGATCACCCCTCCACTTT. Translating gives CASSQVRGSPLHF. V gene TRBV4-1 combines with J gene TRBJ1-6; D is uncertain. This CDR3 contains 13 residues. CDR1 MGHRA and CDR2 YSYEKL come from the germline V gene. The V end lost 1 base, the J end lost 10 bases, and 8 bases lay between the germline ends.

The chain recombines TRBV7-8 with TRBJ1-5; D may be TRBD1 (5 bases). In germline, CDR1 is SGHVS, CDR2 FQNEAQ. The CDR3 loop spans 15 amino acids. V lost 1 base and J 2 bases, leaving 9 bases between the germline ends. The CDR3 nucleotides are TGTGCCAGCAGCTTAGGGGGCAGCCGCAATCAGCCCCAGCATTTT. Its protein product is CASSLGGSRNQPQHF.

J is TRBJ1-4 and V is TRBV9; D remains ambiguous. Germline CDR1 and CDR2: SGDLS and YYNGEE. The CDR3 length is 16 residues. With 0 bases removed from V and 3 bases from J, the gap between germline ends came to 12 bases. The CDR3 reads CASSVGRLTSNEKLFF. As DNA, the CDR3 is TGTGCCAGCAGCGTAGGTCGGCTGACATCTAATGAAAAACTGTTTTTT. The whole variable domain, filled in from reference TRBV9 and TRBJ1-4, reads DSGVTQTPKHLITATGQRVTLRCSPRSGDLSVYWYQQSLDQGLQFLIQYYNGEERAKGNILERFSAQQFPDLHSELNLSSLELGDSALYFCASSVGRLTSNEKLFFGSGTQLSVL.

J is TRBJ2-5 and V is TRBV3-1 (or the pseudogene TRBV3-2), with 9 bases lining up with TRBD2. CDR1 is LGHDT and CDR2 is YNNKEL in the germline V gene (reference sequence). J was trimmed by 5 bases and V by 6 bases; bases with no gene match: 10. This CDR3 region has 15 residues. The CDR3 is CASRDGTSNSETQYF. CDR3 bases: TGTGCCAGCAGAGACGGGACTAGCAATAGTGAGACCCAGTACTTC.

V usage is TRBV4-2 and J usage is TRBJ1-4; 11 bases are shared with TRBD1. Trimming at V came to 5 bases and at J to 4 bases, leaving 9 bases not matched to a gene. CDR1 and CDR2 (germline): LGHNA, YNFKEQ. CDR3 length equals 17 residues. The CDR3 nucleotides are TGTGCCAGCAGCAAGGGGACAGGGGGAATAAGTAATGAAAAACTGTTTTTT. Encoded protein: CASSKGTGGISNEKLFF.

The rearrangement uses TRBV14 and TRBJ2-2; a weak D match, TRBD2 (7 bases). The V end lost 3 bases, the J end lost 1 base, and 12 bases lay between the germline ends. Germline V gene lookup returns CDR1 SGHDN and CDR2 FVKESK. CDR3 length equals 16 residues. The chain's CDR3 is CASSHRGAQNTGELFF. CDR3 nucleotides: TGTGCCAGCAGCCACCGGGGGGCGCAGAACACCGGGGAGCTGTTTTTT. Full variable domain (missing parts from reference TRBV14 and TRBJ2-2): EAGVTQFPSHSVIEKGQTVTLRCDPISGHDNLYWYRRVMGKEIKFLLHFVKESKQDESGMPNNRFLAERTGGTYSTLKVQPAELEDSGVYFCASSHRGAQNTGELFFGEGSRLTVL.

The rearrangement links TRBV5-1 to TRBJ2-3; D is perhaps TRBD2 (6 bases). Trimming pared 6 bases from V and 6 bases from J, leaving 17 bases between. Germline V gene lookup returns CDR1 SGHRS and CDR2 YFSETQ. The CDR3 has 14 amino acids. The CDR3 nucleotides are TGCGCCAGCACCGTCGGGGGACTCGGGGATACGCAGTATTTT. Its translation: CASTVGGLGDTQYF.

V is TRBV6-6 and J is TRBJ1-2; D remains ambiguous. From germline, CDR1 is MNHNY and CDR2 SVGAGI (reference sequence). The CDR3 contains 12 residues. V was trimmed by 10 bases and J by 7 bases, leaving 16 bases between them. The CDR3 protein is CAIRIQAFGYTF. The CDR3 DNA reads as TGTGCCATTCGAATTCAGGCTTTTGGCTACACCTTC.

As to this clone: This specimen includes other DNA sequences encoding the same CDR3. The chain uses TRBV2 and TRBJ1-3; perhaps TRBD1 as D (6 bases). Germline lookup yields CDR1 SNHLY and CDR2 FYNNEI. The CDR3 sequence is 14 residues long. V was shortened by 7 bases and J by 0 bases, with 10 bases between the two germline ends. The CDR3 reads CASIRGNSGNTIYF. The DNA of the CDR3 is TGTGCCAGCATCAGGGGAAACTCTGGAAACACCATATATTTT.

The chain carries TRBV4-1 and TRBJ2-1, with D hard to call. CDR1 MGHRA and CDR2 YSYEKL come from the germline V gene. The CDR3 is made up of 16 amino acids. Trimming left V 0 bases short and J 7 bases short, with 16 bases between. In DNA, the CDR3 is TGCGCCAGCAGCCAAGAAAATCGCCTAGAGCTGAATGAGCAGTTCTTC. Protein: CASSQENRLELNEQFF.

The chain combines TRBV25-1 with TRBJ2-2; a possible D gene is TRBD2 (5 bases). This CDR3 has 14 residues. Germline lookup yields CDR1 MGHDK and CDR2 SYGVNS. V was trimmed by 7 bases and J by 0 bases, leaving 9 bases between them. The chain's CDR3 is CASIGVANTGELFF. In DNA form, the CDR3 reads TGTGCCAGCATCGGGGTGGCGAACACCGGGGAGCTGTTTTTT.

V usage is TRBV18 and J usage is TRBJ1-2, with 8 bases aligning to TRBD1. Unmatched junction bases numbered 3, after V lost 3 bases and J lost 6 bases. The CDR3 runs to 13 residues. CDR1 is KGHSH and CDR2 is LQKENI in the germline V gene. CDR3: CASSPQGANGYTF. The CDR3 region has the DNA TGTGCCAGCTCACCCCAGGGGGCGAATGGCTACACCTTC.